The next 17 T cell receptor beta chains were all read from a single sample in a study of blood T cells in healthy people across ages. Primers used in a second PCR of roughly 7 to 12 cycles were a sample-barcoded 5' primer and a J-beta primer mix. TCRdb recomputed calls from the 5' RACE reads with MiXCR, one row per CDR3 protein. Here the sample spans around 800,000 distinct CDR3 sequences, 44% being singletons. The specimen sequenced was blood. The receptors shown here come from a man in his 60s in good health.

This sequence joins TRBV7-2 and TRBJ2-7, with D perhaps given as TRBD1 or TRBD2 (5 bases each). CDR1 is SGHTA, CDR2 FQGNSA, per germline. The CDR3 runs 13 residues. The V end lost 7 bases, the J end lost 7 bases, and 17 bases lay between the germline ends. CDR3 DNA: TGTGCCAGCACCCCGGGGCCAAAAAATGAGCAGTACTTC. Protein sequence: CASTPGPKNEQYF.

The J gene is TRBJ1-2, the V gene TRBV20-1; 9 bases agree with TRBD1. The V gene's germline CDR1 is DFQATT and CDR2 SNEGSKA (reference sequence). Trimming took 3 bases from V and 5 from J; bases not matched to a gene: 7. There are 14 residues in the CDR3. This CDR3 is CSARLADRGYGYTF. CDR3 nucleotide sequence: TGCAGTGCTAGGCTCGCGGACAGGGGATATGGCTACACCTTC.

This clonotype was detected only a few times. The chain uses TRBV7-8 and TRBJ1-6; D might be TRBD1 (5 bases). V lost 5 bases and J lost 8, with 13 bases in between. This CDR3 comprises 14 residues. Germline V lookup: CDR1 SGHVS, CDR2 FQNEAQ. The CDR3 bases are TGTGCCAGCAGCCCCGGGACGGACTATTCACCCCTCCACTTT. This codes for CASSPGTDYSPLHF.

The CDR3 DNA follows: TGTGCCAGCAGCCACCGTTGGGCACAGGGAGGGCTTTACAATGAGCAGTTCTTC. Its translation: CASSHRWAQGGLYNEQFF. The rearrangement uses TRBV3-1 and TRBJ2-1; possibly TRBD2 for D (7 bases). Trimming left V 3 bases short and J 4 bases short, with 22 bases between. Germline CDR1 is LGHDT and CDR2 is YNNKEL (reference sequence). CDR3 size: 18 residues.

There are a few counts of this clonotype. The chain joins TRBV7-2 to TRBJ2-7; the match to TRBD1 covers 9 bases. CDR1 and CDR2 from the germline V gene are SGHTA and FQGNSA. V dropped 7 bases and J dropped 3; count of bases not matched to a gene: 7. This CDR3 is built from 14 residues. CDR3 DNA: TGTGCCAGCACCAGAACAGGGGGCGACTACGAGCAGTACTTC. It is translated as CASTRTGGDYEQYF.

In its sample, this clonotype was seen a few times. V and J are TRBV5-1 and TRBJ2-5, with 8 bases lining up with TRBD2. The V gene end was trimmed by 2 bases and the J gene end by 3 bases; junction bases not matched to a gene: 3. The CDR3 covers 14 residues. In germline, CDR1 is SGHRS, CDR2 YFSETQ. The CDR3 DNA reads TGCGCCAGCAGCTTTTCAGCGGGGGAAGAGACCCAGTACTTC. Amino acid sequence: CASSFSAGEETQYF.

J is TRBJ2-5 and V is TRBV5-1, with 7 positions matching TRBD1. Germline V lookup: CDR1 SGHRS, CDR2 YFSETQ. The CDR3 is 14 residues long. V was pared by 4 bases and J by 2 bases, with 5 bases of the junction left unmatched. The CDR3 reads CASSLRGQQETQYF. In DNA, the CDR3 is TGCGCCAGCAGCCTTAGGGGACAGCAAGAGACCCAGTACTTC.

The chain is built from TRBV20-1 and TRBJ2-7; TRBD2 matches at 7 bases. Germline loops: CDR1 DFQATT, CDR2 SNEGSKA (reference sequence). The CDR3 length is 13 residues. V lost 5 bases and J lost 0; bases outside the gene matches: 4. The CDR3 coding sequence is TGCAGTGCTCCCCGGACTAGCTCCTACGAGCAGTACTTC. Its protein product is CSAPRTSSYEQYF.

The rearrangement joins TRBV7-2 to TRBJ1-5; D call uncertain. Trimming left V 4 bases short and J 5 bases short, with 9 bases between. CDR1 and CDR2 (germline): SGHTA, FQGNSA. This CDR3 contains 13 residues. The CDR3 spells CASSSDWDQPQHF. The CDR3 nucleotides are TGTGCCAGCAGCTCAGACTGGGATCAGCCCCAGCATTTT.

The DNA of the CDR3 is TGTGCCAGCAGCTCGACCCGGTTTGGGACCCAGTACTTC. This translates into CASSSTRFGTQYF. The J gene is TRBJ2-5, the V gene TRBV7-7; no reliable D call. The CDR3 loop spans 13 amino acids. In germline, CDR1 is SSHAT, CDR2 FNYEAQ (reference sequence). With 4 bases removed from V and 7 bases from J, the gap between germline ends came to 13 bases.

Only a few counts were recorded for this clonotype. This chain connects TRBV20-1 to TRBJ1-4, with D unclear. V was pared by 5 bases and J by 6 bases, with 16 bases between. This CDR3 is built from 14 residues. Germline-derived CDR1 and CDR2 are DFQATT and SNEGSKA (reference sequence). CDR3 amino acids: CSAVQALGDEKLFF. In DNA form, the CDR3 reads TGCAGTGCTGTGCAGGCACTTGGGGATGAAAAACTGTTTTTT.

A few counts support this clonotype. The chain is built from TRBV6-2 or TRBV6-3 and TRBJ2-4; 8 nucleotides match TRBD1. The ends lost 4 bases at V and 0 bases at J; junction bases unmatched: 5. The germline CDR1 and CDR2 sequences are MNHEY and SVGEGT. The CDR3 length is 16 residues. The DNA of the CDR3 is TGTGCCAGCAGTTCCCAGGGGGCCATAGCCAAAAACATTCAGTACTTC. It translates to CASSSQGAIAKNIQYF.

This clonotype has only a few counts. The chain combines TRBV10-3 with TRBJ2-3; TRBD1 or TRBD2 may be the D gene (5 bases each). This CDR3 is built from 13 residues. V was clipped by 6 bases and J by 7 bases, with 14 bases between them. In germline, CDR1 is ENHRY, CDR2 SYGVKD. CDR3 sequence (DNA): TGTGCCATCAGAGATGGGACCTTTAATACGCAGTATTTT. This gives the protein CAIRDGTFNTQYF.

The V gene is TRBV11-2, the J gene TRBJ1-1; D is uncertain. In germline, CDR1 is SGHAT, CDR2 FQNNGV. With 5 bases removed from V and 11 bases from J, the gap between germline ends came to 15 bases. The CDR3 is 12 residues long. In DNA, the CDR3 is TGTGCCAGCAGCCTCAGCTCCGGCCCCGCTTTCTTT. Translated: CASSLSSGPAFF.

This clonotype was counted only a few times. J is TRBJ1-5 and V is TRBV6-2 or TRBV6-3; TRBD1 matches at 9 bases. The CDR3 sequence is 14 residues long. Germline V gene data show CDR1 as MNHEY and CDR2 as SVGEGT. Unmatched junction bases numbered 0, after V lost 2 bases and J lost 4 bases. The CDR3 sequence is CASSYGQGNQPQHF. DNA for the CDR3: TGTGCCAGCAGTTACGGACAGGGGAATCAGCCCCAGCATTTT.

V and J are TRBV7-6 and TRBJ2-7; 13 bases line up with TRBD2. The V and J ends lost 4 bases and 0 bases, in that order; junction bases with no gene match: 6. This CDR3 spans 17 amino acids. Germline CDR1 SGHVS, CDR2 FNYEAQ. The CDR3 DNA reads TGTGCCAGCAGCTCCCGACTAGCGGGGGGTCGCTCCTACGAGCAGTACTTC. Encoded protein: CASSSRLAGGRSYEQYF.

The rearrangement uses TRBV4-1 and TRBJ2-7; 10 bases are shared with TRBD2. V dropped 1 base and J dropped 4; count of bases not matched to a gene: 4. Germline CDR1 and CDR2: MGHRA and YSYEKL. The CDR3 consists of 15 residues. Written as DNA, the CDR3 is TGCGCCAGCAGCCAAGCTACTAGCGGGGCTTACGAGCAGTACTTC. Translated: CASSQATSGAYEQYF.